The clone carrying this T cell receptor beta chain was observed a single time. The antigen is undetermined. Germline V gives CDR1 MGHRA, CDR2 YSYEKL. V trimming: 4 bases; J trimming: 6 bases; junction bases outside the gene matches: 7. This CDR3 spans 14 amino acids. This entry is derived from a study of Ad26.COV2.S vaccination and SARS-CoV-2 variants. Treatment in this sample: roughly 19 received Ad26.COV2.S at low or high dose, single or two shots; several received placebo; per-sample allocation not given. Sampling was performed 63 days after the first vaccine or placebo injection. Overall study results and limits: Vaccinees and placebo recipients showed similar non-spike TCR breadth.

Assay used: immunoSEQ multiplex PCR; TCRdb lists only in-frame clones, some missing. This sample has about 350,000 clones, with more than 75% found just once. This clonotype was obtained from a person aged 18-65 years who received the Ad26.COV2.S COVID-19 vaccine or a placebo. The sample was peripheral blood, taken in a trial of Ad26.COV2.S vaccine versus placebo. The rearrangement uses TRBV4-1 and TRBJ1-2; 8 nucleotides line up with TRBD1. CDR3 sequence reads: CASSPTRGRNGYTF. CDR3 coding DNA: TGCGCCAGCAGCCCTACCAGGGGGCGTAATGGCTACACCTTC.